A selection of T cell receptor beta chains follows, all from one sample in a study of shared clonotypes between healthy human individuals. The data were produced by immunoSEQ multiplex PCR, yet TCRdb's version contains in-frame clones alone and is incomplete. The sample has around 2.5 million clones, 80% to 95% seen once; the top ten hold 0.36%. Sequences were obtained from naive CD4+ T cells from PBMCs. These receptors came from a young man in good health. Some clones in this sample may be carry-over from other donors' samples. The CDR3 runs from the conserved cysteine through the conserved F or W. Each record gives: V gene, CDR3 length, D gene, J gene, CDR3 DNA, CDR3 protein. D genes are given only for firm matches.

TRBV11-3	13	-	TRBJ2-1	TGTGCCAGCAGCTTAACTAGACTGGATGAGCAGTTCTTC	CASSLTRLDEQFF
TRBV4-2	17	-	TRBJ2-6	TGTGCCAGCAGCCAAGAAGGCGGGGTGTCTGGGGCCAACGTCCTGACTTTC	CASSQEGGVSGANVLTF
TRBV4-1	15	-	TRBJ2-3	TGCGCCAGCAGCCAAGCTGGAAGGGACGCAGATACGCAGTATTTT	CASSQAGRDADTQYF
TRBV4-3	20	TRBD2	TRBJ2-7	TGCGCCAGCAGCCAAGAGCCCGGGACTAGCGGGAGGTTGATTCGCTACGAGCAGTACTTC	CASSQEPGTSGRLIRYEQYF
TRBV27	16	-	TRBJ2-7	TGTGCCAGCAGTTTATTCCAGGGGGGGTTCCCCTACGAGCAGTACTTC	CASSLFQGGFPYEQYF
TRBV9	15	-	TRBJ2-7	TGTGCCAGCAGCGTAGCGACTAGTCCATCCTACGAGCAGTACTTC	CASSVATSPSYEQYF
TRBV27	15	TRBD2	TRBJ2-1	TGTGCCAGCAGTCCCTCCCATCGGGGAGGGCCGGCGCAGTTCTTC	CASSPSHRGGPAQFF
TRBV5-1	16	-	TRBJ1-6	TGCGCCAGCAGCTTGCTGGGACAAGGTGATAATTCACCCCTCCACTTT	CASSLLGQGDNSPLHF
TRBV6-5	15	-	TRBJ2-7	TGTGCCAGCAGTTACCGGCCAGGGCAACCCTACGAGCAGTACTTC	CASSYRPGQPYEQYF
TRBV2	15	-	TRBJ2-6	TGTGCCAGCAGTCAAGTAGACTCTGGGGCCAACGTCCTGACTTTC	CASSQVDSGANVLTF
TRBV28	15	-	TRBJ2-6	TGTGCCAGCAGTCCCCCCCGCTCTGGGGCCAACGTCCTGACTTTC	CASSPPRSGANVLTF
TRBV2	15	TRBD1	TRBJ2-3	TGTGCCAGCACCCACAGGGGGCGCGGCACAGATACGCAGTATTTT	CASTHRGRGTDTQYF
TRBV11-2	16	TRBD1	TRBJ1-2	TGTGCCAGCAGCTTAGTAAAGGGACAGGGGGCTGGAGGCTACACCTTC	CASSLVKGQGAGGYTF
TRBV19	16	-	TRBJ1-4	TGTGCCAGTAGTATAGTTGCGGGGAGGACTAATGAAAAACTGTTTTTT	CASSIVAGRTNEKLFF
TRBV29-1	12	-	TRBJ1-1	TGCAGCGTCTCGCAGGGGAACACTGAAGCTTTCTTT	CSVSQGNTEAFF